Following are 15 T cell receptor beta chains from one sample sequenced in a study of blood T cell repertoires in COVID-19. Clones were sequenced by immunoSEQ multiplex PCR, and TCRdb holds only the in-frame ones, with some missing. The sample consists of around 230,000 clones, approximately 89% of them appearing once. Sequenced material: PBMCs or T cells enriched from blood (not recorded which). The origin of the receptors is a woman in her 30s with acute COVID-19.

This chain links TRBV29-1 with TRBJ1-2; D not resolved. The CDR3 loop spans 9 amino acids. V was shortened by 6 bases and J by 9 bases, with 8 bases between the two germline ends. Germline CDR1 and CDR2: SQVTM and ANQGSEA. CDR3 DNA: TGCAGCGTCGAGAATAGCTACACCTTC. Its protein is CSVENSYTF.

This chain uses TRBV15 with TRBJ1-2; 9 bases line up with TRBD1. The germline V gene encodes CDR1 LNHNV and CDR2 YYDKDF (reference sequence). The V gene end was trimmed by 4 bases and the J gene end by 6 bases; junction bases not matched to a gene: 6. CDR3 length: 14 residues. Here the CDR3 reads CATSTYRGRDGYTF. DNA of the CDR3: TGTGCCACCAGCACATACAGGGGGCGGGATGGCTACACCTTC.

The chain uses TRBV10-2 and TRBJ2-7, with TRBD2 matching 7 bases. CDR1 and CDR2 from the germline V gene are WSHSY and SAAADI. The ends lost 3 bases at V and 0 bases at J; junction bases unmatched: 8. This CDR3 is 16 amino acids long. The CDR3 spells CASSDLAGSSSYEQYF. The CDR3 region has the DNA TGCGCCAGCAGTGACTTAGCGGGTTCTAGCTCCTACGAGCAGTACTTC.

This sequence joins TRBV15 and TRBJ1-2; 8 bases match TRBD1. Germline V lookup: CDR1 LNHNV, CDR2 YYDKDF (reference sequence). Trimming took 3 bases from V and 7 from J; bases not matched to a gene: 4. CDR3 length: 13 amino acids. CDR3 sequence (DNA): TGTGCCACCAGCAGGGACAGGGAGATTGGCTACACCTTC. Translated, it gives CATSRDREIGYTF.

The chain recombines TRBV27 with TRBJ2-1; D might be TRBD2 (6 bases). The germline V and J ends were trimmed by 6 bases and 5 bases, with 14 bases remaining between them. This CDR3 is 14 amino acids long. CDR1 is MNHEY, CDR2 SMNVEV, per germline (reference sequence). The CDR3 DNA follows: TGTGCCAGCAGACTGCCCGGGGGTCACAATGAGCAGTTCTTC. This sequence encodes CASRLPGGHNEQFF.

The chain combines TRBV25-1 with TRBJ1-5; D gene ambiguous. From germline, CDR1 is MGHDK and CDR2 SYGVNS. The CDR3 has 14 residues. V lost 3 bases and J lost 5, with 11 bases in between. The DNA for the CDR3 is TGTGCCAGCAGTGATGCTCGGGGTGATCAGCCCCAGCATTTT. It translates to CASSDARGDQPQHF.

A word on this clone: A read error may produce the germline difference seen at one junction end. As DNA, the CDR3 is TGTGCCAGCAGCTTGAGTCTGAATACTGAAGCTTTCTTT. Translating gives CASSLSLNTEAFF. J is TRBJ1-1 and V is TRBV7-9, with D unclear. Germline loops: CDR1 SEHNR, CDR2 FQNEAQ (reference sequence). CDR3 length: 13 amino acids. Using reference TRBV7-9 and TRBJ1-1 for the parts outside the CDR3, the full variable domain is DTGVSQNPRHKITKRGQNVTFRCDPISEHNRLYWYRQTLGQGPEFLTYFQNEAQLEKSRLLSDRFSAERPKGSFSTLEIQRTEQGDSAMYLCASSLSLNTEAFFGQGTRLTVV.

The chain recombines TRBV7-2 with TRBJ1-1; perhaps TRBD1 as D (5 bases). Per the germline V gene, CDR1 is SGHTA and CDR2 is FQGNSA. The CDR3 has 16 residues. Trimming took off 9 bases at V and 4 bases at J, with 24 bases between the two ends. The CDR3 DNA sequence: TGTGCCAGTTCCCGGGTTACCCTCTCGGGGGGCACTGAAGCTTTCTTT. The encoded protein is CASSRVTLSGGTEAFF.

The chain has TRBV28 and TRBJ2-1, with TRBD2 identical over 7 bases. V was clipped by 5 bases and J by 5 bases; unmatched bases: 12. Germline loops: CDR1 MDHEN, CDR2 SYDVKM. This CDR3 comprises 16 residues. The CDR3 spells CASSQTSPGVDNEQFF. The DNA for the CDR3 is TGTGCCAGCAGTCAGACTAGCCCGGGGGTCGACAATGAGCAGTTCTTC. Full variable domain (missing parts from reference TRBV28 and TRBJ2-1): DVKVTQSSRYLVKRTGEKVFLECVQDMDHENMFWYRQDPGLGLRLIYFSYDVKMKEKGDIPEGYSVSREKKERFSLILESASTNQTSMYLCASSQTSPGVDNEQFFGPGTRLTVL.

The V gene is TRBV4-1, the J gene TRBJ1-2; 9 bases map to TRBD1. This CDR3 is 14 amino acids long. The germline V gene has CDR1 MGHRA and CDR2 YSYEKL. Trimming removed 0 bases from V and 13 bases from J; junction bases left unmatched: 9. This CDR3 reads CASSQDSRQGVFTF. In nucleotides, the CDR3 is TGCGCCAGCAGCCAAGATTCCCGACAGGGGGTATTCACCTTC.

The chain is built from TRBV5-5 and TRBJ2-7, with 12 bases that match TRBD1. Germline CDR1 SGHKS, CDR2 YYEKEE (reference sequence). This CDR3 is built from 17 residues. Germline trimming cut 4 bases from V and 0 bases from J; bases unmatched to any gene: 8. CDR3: CASSISGTGGSSYEQYF. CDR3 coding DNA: TGTGCCAGCAGCATTTCCGGGACAGGGGGCAGCTCCTACGAGCAGTACTTC.

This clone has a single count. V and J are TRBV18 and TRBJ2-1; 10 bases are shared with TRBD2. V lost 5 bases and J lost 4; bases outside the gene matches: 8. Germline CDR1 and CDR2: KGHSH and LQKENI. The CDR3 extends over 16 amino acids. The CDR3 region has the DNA TGTGCCAGCTCATCCCGGACTAGCGGATTTTACAATGAGCAGTTCTTC. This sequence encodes CASSSRTSGFYNEQFF.

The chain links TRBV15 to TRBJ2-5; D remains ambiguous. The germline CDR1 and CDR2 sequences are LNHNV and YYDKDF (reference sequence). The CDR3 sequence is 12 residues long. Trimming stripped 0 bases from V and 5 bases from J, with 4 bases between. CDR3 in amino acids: CATSRDRETQYF. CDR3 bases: TGTGCCACCAGCAGAGATCGGGAGACCCAGTACTTC.

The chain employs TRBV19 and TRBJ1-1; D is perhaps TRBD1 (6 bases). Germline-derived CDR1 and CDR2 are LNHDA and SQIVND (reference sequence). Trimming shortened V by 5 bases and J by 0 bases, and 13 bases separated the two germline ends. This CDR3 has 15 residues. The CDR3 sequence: CASSPQGYVNTEAFF. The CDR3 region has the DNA TGTGCCAGTAGTCCCCAGGGGTATGTGAACACTGAAGCTTTCTTT.

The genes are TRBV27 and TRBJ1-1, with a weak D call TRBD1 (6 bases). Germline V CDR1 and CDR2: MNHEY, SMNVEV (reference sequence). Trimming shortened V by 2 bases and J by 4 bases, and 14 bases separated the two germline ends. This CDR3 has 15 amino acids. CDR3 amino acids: CASSLLRRGGTEAFF. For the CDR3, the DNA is TGTGCCAGCAGTTTACTCCGCAGGGGTGGCACTGAAGCTTTCTTT.